This TCR beta chain was identified in a study of vaccination and CD4 T cells after COVID-19. Overall study: Nasal swab PCR had shown SARS-CoV-2 positivity in the convalescent patients (roughly nine mild cases, one severe case). Findings and caveats of the study: The median count of SARS-CoV-2-reactive clonotypes rose from 21 to 38, not significantly.

Treatment indicated: approximately 10-day PBMC culture with coronavirus spike peptide pools or control peptides (ViraFEST assay). Antigen-specific T cells were expanded with peptide pools by ViraFEST, and TCRs were then sequenced. With around 9.4 ug/ml peptide pools and roughly 10 IU/ml IL-2, PBMCs were cultured at approximately 2 million per well. The CDR3 extends over 14 amino acids. Unmatched junction bases numbered 2, after V lost 6 bases and J lost 1 base. Per the germline V gene, CDR1 is MNHNS and CDR2 is SASEGT. This clonotype was detected only a few times. Its antigen is as yet unknown. The Oncomine TCR Beta short-read assay sequenced DNA from cultured CD4+ T cells. A single record per CDR3 protein comes from TCRdb applying MiXCR to the PCR reads. The sample lists fewer than 20,000 distinct CDR3 sequences; approximately 50% were seen once.

Sequencing used CD4+ T cells from blood, cultured in vitro. This TCR came from a human donor who had recovered from COVID-19. This chain links TRBV6-1 with TRBJ2-2, with 7 positions matching TRBD1. In nucleotides, the CDR3 is TGTGCCAGCAGGGGACAGCGGAACACCGGGGAGCTGTTTTTT. This sequence encodes CASRGQRNTGELFF.